Below, one T cell receptor (beta chain) is given with its context. Researchers ran the PCR with 60 Vbeta and 13 Jbeta primers. TCRdb's copy holds only in-frame clones and misses some; the assay was immunoSEQ multiplex PCR. This table has roughly 160,000 clones, more than 80% appearing once. The sample belongs to a study of cytomegalovirus exposure and HLA in healthy donors. Germline CDR1 SGHAT, CDR2 FQNNGV. Trimming left V 1 base short and J 6 bases short, with 10 bases between. The CDR3 contains 14 residues. The source material was PBMCs. The rearrangement links TRBV11-2 to TRBJ1-5; maybe TRBD1 (5 bases). The source of this sequence is a woman aged 30 to 39 in good health and CMV-seropositive. CDR3 nucleotide sequence: TGTGCCAGCAGCTTAGTAGGGGTGGGTCAGCCCCAGCATTTT. It is translated as CASSLVGVGQPQHF.